This T cell receptor beta chain is drawn from a study of blood T cell repertoires in COVID-19. The CDR3 length is 14 residues. Germline assignment: CDR1 KGHDR and CDR2 SFDVKD. With 9 bases removed from V and 2 bases from J, the gap between germline ends came to 13 bases. Only in-frame clones appear in the TCRdb table, and some are missing; sequencing was by immunoSEQ multiplex PCR. The table lists about 36,000 clones, around four fifths of them singletons. The chain employs TRBV24-1 and TRBJ1-5, with D possibly matching TRBD1 (6 bases). Material: peripheral blood. This sequence originates from a human donor in a cohort sampled during active or convalescent COVID-19. The donor label of this sample is uncertain. The CDR3 sequence is CATSGALGNQPQHF. CDR3 nucleotide sequence: TGTGCCACCTCAGGGGCGTTGGGCAATCAGCCCCAGCATTTT.